These 2 T cell receptor beta chains originate from one sample sequenced in a study of human T cells and chemical hapten exposure. Time point indicated: pre-sensitization, week 0. Treatment specified: therapeutic diphenylcyclopropenone sensitization with weekly scalp DPC. One entry per CDR3 protein results from TCRdb running MiXCR on the RACE reads. The sample records about 80,000 distinct CDR3 sequences, approximately 14% being singletons. The sample was whole blood, taken in connection with sensitization to the hapten diphenylcyclopropenone (DPC). The receptor set was obtained from a woman between 45 and 65 years old with alopecia areata. Some clones in this sample may be carry-over from other donors' samples.

The V call is TRBV9, the J call TRBJ2-3; D remains unclear. Trimming left V 0 bases short and J 5 bases short, with 7 bases between. Per germline, CDR1 SGDLS and CDR2 YYNGEE. The CDR3 totals 13 residues. The CDR3 sequence: CASSVAARDTQYF. CDR3 DNA sequence: TGTGCCAGCAGCGTAGCGGCCAGAGATACGCAGTATTTT.

The chain combines TRBV12-3 or TRBV12-4 with TRBJ2-1, with 10 bases identical to TRBD2. CDR3 length: 15 amino acids. V trimming: 2 bases; J trimming: 9 bases; junction bases outside the gene matches: 7. CDR3 amino acids: CASSLSGRAESEQFF. DNA for the CDR3: TGTGCCAGCAGTTTAAGCGGGAGGGCCGAGAGTGAGCAGTTCTTC.